This T cell receptor beta chain appears in the sequencing data of a study of cytomegalovirus exposure and HLA in healthy donors. Overall study context: Samples from HLA-typed donors yielded about 85 million unique TCRs in an early data release. The study, taken as a whole, reports: Some V segments could not be told apart, so they were left out, TRBV6-2 and TRBV6-3 among them. From TCR beta sequences, most subjects' HLA-A and HLA-B alleles were reportedly predicted accurately.

To note about this clone: Its antigen is unidentified.

Germline V lookup: CDR1 SNHLY, CDR2 FYNNEI. This CDR3 spans 15 amino acids. V lost 5 bases, J lost 5 bases, and 16 bases lay in between. The PCR ran on 60 Vbeta and 13 Jbeta primers. This table comes from immunoSEQ multiplex PCR, and its TCRdb copy is limited to in-frame clones, with some not included. The data show about 130,000 clones, over 65% seen once. The rearrangement links TRBV2 to TRBJ2-1, with D maybe TRBD2 (6 bases). This clonotype was obtained from a man aged 35 to 55 in good health and CMV-seronegative. The sequencing input was PBMCs. DNA for the CDR3: TGTGCCAGCAGTCGGGAGTTGGTTATGGACAATGAGCAGTTCTTC. Translation: CASSRELVMDNEQFF.